This paragraph reports one T cell receptor (beta chain). This sample is part of a study of identifying expanded T cells in peripheral blood. The CDR3 contains 17 residues. The V and J ends lost 2 bases and 1 base respectively, with 17 bases between them. Germline values: CDR1 KGHSY, CDR2 FQNENV. Method: immunoSEQ multiplex PCR; TCRdb's copy keeps in-frame clones and lacks some. The profile shows 130,000 or so clones, about 80% of them singletons. Healthy donors had no documented immune events, such as infections, while sampled. The sequence was collected from a person aged 18 to 70 in good health. The chain has TRBV16 and TRBJ1-1; D remains ambiguous. Input material: blood. CDR3 in amino acids: CASSQKSVYSGNTEAFF. The CDR3 DNA follows: TGTGCCAGCAGCCAAAAGAGTGTCTACTCCGGGAACACTGAAGCTTTCTTT.